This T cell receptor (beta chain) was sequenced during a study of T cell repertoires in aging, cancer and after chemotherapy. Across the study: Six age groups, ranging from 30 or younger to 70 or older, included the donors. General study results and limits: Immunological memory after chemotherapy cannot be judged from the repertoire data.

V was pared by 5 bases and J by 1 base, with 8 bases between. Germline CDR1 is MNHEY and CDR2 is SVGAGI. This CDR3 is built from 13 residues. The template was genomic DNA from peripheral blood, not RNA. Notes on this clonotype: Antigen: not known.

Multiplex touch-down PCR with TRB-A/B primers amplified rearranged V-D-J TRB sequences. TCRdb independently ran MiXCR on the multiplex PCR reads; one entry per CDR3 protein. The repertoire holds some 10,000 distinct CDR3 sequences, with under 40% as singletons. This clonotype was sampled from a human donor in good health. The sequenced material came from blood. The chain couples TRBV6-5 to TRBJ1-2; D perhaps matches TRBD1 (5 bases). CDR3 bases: TGTGCCAGCAGTGACAGTTTTAACTATGGCTACACCTTC. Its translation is CASSDSFNYGYTF.